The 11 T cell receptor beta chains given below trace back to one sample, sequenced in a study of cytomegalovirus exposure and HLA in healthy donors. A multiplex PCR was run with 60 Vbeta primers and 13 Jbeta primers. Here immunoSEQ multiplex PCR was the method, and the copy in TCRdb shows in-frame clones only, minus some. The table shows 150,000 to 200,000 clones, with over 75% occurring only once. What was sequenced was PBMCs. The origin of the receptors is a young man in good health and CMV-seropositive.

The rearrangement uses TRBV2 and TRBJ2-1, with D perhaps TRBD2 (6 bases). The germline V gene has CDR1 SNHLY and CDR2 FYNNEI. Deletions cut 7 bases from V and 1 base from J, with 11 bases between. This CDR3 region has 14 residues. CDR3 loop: CASTAGMSYNEQFF. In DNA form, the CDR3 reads TGTGCCAGCACGGCGGGGATGTCCTACAATGAGCAGTTCTTC.

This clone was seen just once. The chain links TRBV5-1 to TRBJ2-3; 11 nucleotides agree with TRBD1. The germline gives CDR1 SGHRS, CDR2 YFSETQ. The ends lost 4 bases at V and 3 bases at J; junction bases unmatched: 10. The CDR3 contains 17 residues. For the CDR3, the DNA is TGCGCCAGCAGCCAGATAACCGGGACAGGGGGGACAGATACGCAGTATTTT. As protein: CASSQITGTGGTDTQYF.

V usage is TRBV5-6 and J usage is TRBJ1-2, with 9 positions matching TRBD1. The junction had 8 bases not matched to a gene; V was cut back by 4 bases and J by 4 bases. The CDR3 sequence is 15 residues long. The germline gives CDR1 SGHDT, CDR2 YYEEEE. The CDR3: CASSSGTGKAYGYTF. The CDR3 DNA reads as TGTGCCAGCAGCAGCGGGACAGGGAAGGCCTATGGCTACACCTTC.

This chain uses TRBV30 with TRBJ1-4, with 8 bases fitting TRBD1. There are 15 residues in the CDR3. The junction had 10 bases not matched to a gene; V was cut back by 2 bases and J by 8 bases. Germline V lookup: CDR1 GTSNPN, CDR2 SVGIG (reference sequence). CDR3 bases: TGTGCCTGGAGTAGGACAGGGACGGTAGGGGAAAAACTGTTTTTT. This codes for CAWSRTGTVGEKLFF. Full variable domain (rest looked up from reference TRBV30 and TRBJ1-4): SQTIHQWPATLVQPVGSPLSLECTVEGTSNPNLYWYRQAAGRGLQLLFYSVGIGQISSEVPQNLSASRPQDRQFILSSKKLLLSDSGFYLCAWSRTGTVGEKLFFGSGTQLSVL.

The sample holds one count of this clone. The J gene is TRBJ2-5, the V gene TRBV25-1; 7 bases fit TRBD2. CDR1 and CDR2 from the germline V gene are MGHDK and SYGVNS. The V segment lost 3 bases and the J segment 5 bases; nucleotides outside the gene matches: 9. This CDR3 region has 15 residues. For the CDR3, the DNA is TGTGCCAGCAGTGACCAACGGGGAGGGCCGGAGACCCAGTACTTC. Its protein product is CASSDQRGGPETQYF.

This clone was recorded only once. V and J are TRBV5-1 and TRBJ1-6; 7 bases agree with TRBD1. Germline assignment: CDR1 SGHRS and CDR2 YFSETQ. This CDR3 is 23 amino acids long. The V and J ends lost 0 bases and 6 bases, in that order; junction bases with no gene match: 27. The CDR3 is CASSLGSNRDIPVTGVSNSPLHF. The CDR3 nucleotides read TGCGCCAGCAGCTTGGGCTCGAACAGGGATATTCCCGTAACAGGGGTATCTAATTCACCCCTCCACTTT.

As DNA, the CDR3 is TGTGCCAGCAGCTTAGATATACGGGACAGGGTTACCGGGGAGCTGTTTTTT. The encoded protein is CASSLDIRDRVTGELFF. This chain connects TRBV13 to TRBJ2-2; 9 bases line up with TRBD1. The J segment lost 5 bases and the V segment lost 1 base, leaving 8 bases of the junction unmatched. Germline-derived CDR1 and CDR2 are PRHDT and FYEKMQ (reference sequence). This CDR3 has 17 residues. The full variable domain, with the rest looked up from reference TRBV13 and TRBJ2-2, is AAGVIQSPRHLIKEKRETATLKCYPIPRHDTVYWYQQGPGQDPQFLISFYEKMQSDKGSIPDRFSAQQFSDYHSELNMSSLELGDSALYFCASSLDIRDRVTGELFFGEGSRLTVL.

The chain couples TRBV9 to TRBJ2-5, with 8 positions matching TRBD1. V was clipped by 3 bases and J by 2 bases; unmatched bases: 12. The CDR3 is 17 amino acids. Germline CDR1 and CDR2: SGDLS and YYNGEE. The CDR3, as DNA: TGTGCCAGCAGCGCGAGCCTTACCGGGACAGGTCAAGAGACCCAGTACTTC. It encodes CASSASLTGTGQETQYF.

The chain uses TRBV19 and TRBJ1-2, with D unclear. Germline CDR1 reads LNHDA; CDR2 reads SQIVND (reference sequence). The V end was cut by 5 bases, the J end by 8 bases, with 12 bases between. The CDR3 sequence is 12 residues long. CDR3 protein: CASSGGSWGYTF. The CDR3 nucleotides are TGTGCCAGTAGTGGAGGGTCATGGGGCTACACCTTC.

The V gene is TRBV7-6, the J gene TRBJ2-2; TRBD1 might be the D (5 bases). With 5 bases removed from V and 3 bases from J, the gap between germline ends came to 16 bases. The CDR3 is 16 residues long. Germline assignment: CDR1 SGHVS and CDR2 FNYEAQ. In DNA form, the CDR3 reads TGTGCCAGCAGCCGTCGGGTAGGGGCGGACACCGGGGAGCTGTTTTTT. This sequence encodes CASSRRVGADTGELFF.

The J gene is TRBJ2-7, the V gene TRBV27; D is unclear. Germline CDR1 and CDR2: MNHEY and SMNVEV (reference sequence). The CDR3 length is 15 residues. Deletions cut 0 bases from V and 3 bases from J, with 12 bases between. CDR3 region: CASSLSAGFYYEQYF. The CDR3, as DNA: TGTGCCAGCAGTTTATCTGCAGGTTTTTACTACGAGCAGTACTTC.